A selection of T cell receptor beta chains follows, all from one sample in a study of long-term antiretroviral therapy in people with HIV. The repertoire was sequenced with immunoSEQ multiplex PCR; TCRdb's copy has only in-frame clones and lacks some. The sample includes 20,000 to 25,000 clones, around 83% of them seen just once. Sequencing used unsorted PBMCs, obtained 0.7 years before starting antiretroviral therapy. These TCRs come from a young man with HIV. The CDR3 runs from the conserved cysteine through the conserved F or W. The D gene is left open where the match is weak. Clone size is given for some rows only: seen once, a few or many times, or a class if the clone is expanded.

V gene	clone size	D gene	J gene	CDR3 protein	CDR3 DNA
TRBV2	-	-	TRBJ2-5	CASSVLGSGETQYF	TGTGCCAGCAGTGTGTTGGGTTCGGGAGAGACCCAGTACTTC
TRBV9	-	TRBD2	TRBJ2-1	CASSPRTSGRGYNEQFF	TGTGCCAGCAGCCCTCGGACTAGCGGGAGGGGGTACAATGAGCAGTTCTTC
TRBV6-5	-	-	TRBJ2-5	CASQSGAQETQYF	TGTGCCAGCCAATCAGGGGCCCAAGAGACCCAGTACTTC
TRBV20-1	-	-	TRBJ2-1	CSEGGYNEQFF	TGCAGCGAAGGGGGGTACAATGAGCAGTTCTTC
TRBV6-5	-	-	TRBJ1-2	CASSQDSLLYGYTF	TGTGCCAGCAGTCAGGACAGCCTGCTTTATGGCTACACCTTC
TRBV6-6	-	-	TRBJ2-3	CASNRYGQFIDTQYF	TGTGCCAGCAACCGTTACGGACAGTTTATAGATACGCAGTATTTT
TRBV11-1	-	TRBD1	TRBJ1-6	CASSYRGNNSPLHF	TGTGCCAGCAGCTACAGGGGAAATAATTCACCCCTCCACTTT
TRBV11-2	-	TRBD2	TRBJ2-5	CASSRGSGRNQETQYF	TGTGCCAGCAGTCGAGGTAGCGGGAGGAACCAAGAGACCCAGTACTTC
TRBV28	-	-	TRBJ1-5	CASSLHLLGGNQPQHF	TGTGCCAGCAGTTTACACCTACTCGGAGGCAATCAGCCCCAGCATTTT
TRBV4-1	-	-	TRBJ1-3	CASSQGPGGPISGNTIYF	TGCGCCAGCAGCCAAGGCCCCGGGGGACCCATCTCTGGAAACACCATATATTTT
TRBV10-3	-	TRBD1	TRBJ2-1	CAISDLTGLGNEQFF	TGTGCCATCAGTGATTTGACAGGGTTAGGGAATGAGCAGTTCTTC
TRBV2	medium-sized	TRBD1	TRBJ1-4	CASSEASQGRNEKLFF	TGTGCCAGCAGTGAAGCTTCACAGGGGAGGAATGAAAAACTGTTTTTT
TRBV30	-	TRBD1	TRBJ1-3	CAWSQDRGNTIYF	TGTGCCTGGAGTCAGGACAGGGGAAACACCATATATTTT
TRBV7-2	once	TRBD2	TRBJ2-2	CASSRGAAGAGELFF	TGTGCCAGCAGCCGAGGGGCCGCGGGGGCCGGGGAGCTGTTTTTT
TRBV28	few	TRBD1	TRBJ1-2	CASSFSDRDYGYTF	TGTGCCAGCAGTTTCTCGGACAGGGACTATGGCTACACCTTC
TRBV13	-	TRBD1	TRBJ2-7	CASSLPGGSYEQYF	TGTGCCAGCAGCTTACCAGGGGGCTCCTACGAGCAGTACTTC
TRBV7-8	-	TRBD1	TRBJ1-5	CASSQQGSRQPQHF	TGTGCCAGCAGCCAACAGGGGTCGAGACAGCCCCAGCATTTT
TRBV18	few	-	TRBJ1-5	CASSTQGPNQPQHF	TGTGCCAGCTCCACCCAGGGGCCCAATCAGCCCCAGCATTTT
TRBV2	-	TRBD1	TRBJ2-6	CASGQGGHFFGAGANVLTF	TGTGCCAGCGGACAGGGGGGACACTTCTTCGGTGCTGGGGCCAACGTCCTGACTTTC
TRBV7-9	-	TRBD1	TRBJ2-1	CASSLKDGTGGIYNEQFF	TGTGCCAGCAGCTTAAAGGATGGGACAGGGGGTATCTACAATGAGCAGTTCTTC
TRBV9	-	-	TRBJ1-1	CASSPRIAGNTEAFF	TGTGCCAGCAGCCCCCGGATCGCAGGGAACACTGAAGCTTTCTTT
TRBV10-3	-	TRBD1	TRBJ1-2	CAISESPGQLNYGYTF	TGTGCCATCAGTGAGTCGCCGGGACAGCTTAACTATGGCTACACCTTC
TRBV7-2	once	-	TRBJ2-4	CASSPERLIAKNIQYF	TGTGCCAGCAGCCCGGAAAGACTAATAGCCAAAAACATTCAGTACTTC
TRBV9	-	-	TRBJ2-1	CASNRDAVYNEQFF	TGTGCCAGCAACCGGGACGCCGTCTACAATGAGCAGTTCTTC
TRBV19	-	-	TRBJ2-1	CASSTNYYNEQFF	TGTGCCAGTAGTACAAATTACTACAATGAGCAGTTCTTC
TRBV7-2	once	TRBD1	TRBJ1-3	CASSPRDRKGNTIYF	TGTGCCAGCAGCCCCAGGGACAGAAAAGGAAACACCATATATTTT
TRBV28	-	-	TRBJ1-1	CASSSPGGPGGGNTEAFF	TGTGCCAGCAGTTCCCCGGGGGGGCCCGGTGGGGGGAACACTGAAGCTTTCTTT
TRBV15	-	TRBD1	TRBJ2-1	CATSRTPGTGGGEQFF	TGTGCCACCAGCAGGACGCCCGGGACAGGGGGCGGTGAGCAGTTCTTC
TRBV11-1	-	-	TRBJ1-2	CASSLRANYGYTF	TGTGCCAGCAGCTTAAGGGCTAACTATGGCTACACCTTC
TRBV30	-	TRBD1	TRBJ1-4	CAWMYRGTGKLFF	TGTGCCTGGATGTACAGGGGCACGGGGAAACTGTTTTTT
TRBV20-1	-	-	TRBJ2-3	CSHRSTDTQYF	TGCAGTCATAGGAGTACAGATACGCAGTATTTT
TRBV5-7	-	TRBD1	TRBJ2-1	CASHRGSYNEQFF	TGTGCCAGCCACAGGGGTTCCTACAATGAGCAGTTCTTC
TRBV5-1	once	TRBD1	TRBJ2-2	CASSTKTGRANTGELFF	TGCGCCAGCAGCACTAAGACAGGGCGGGCGAACACCGGGGAGCTGTTTTTT